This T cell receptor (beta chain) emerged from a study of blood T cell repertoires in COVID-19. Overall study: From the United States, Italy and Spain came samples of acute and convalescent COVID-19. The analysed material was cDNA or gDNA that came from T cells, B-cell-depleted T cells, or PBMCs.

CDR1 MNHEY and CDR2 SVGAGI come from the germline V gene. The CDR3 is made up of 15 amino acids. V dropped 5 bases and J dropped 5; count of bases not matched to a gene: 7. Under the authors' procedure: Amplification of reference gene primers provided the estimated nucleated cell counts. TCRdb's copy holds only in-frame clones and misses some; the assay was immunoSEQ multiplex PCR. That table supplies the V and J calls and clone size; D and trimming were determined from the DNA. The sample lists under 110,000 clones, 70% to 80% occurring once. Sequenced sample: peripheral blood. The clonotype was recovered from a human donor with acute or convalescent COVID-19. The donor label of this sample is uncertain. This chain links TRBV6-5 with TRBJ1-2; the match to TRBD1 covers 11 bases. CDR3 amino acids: CASSTTDRGRYGYTF. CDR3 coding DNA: TGTGCCAGCAGTACGACGGACAGGGGGCGGTATGGCTACACCTTC.